Listed below are T cell receptor beta chains from one sample, sequenced in a study of OX40 agonist ivuxolimab in advanced cancers. Generated by immunoSEQ multiplex PCR, the TCRdb table keeps only in-frame clones and is missing some. Of nearly 110,000 clones listed, about nine tenths are singletons. Sequencing used CD4+ or CD8+ T cells sorted from blood, obtained in a trial of the OX40 agonist ivuxolimab. Receptor source: an adult with an advanced solid tumor such as melanoma, head and neck, liver or kidney cancer. The CDR3 runs from the conserved cysteine through the conserved F or W. A D gene is named only where the DNA matches it firmly. The size entry is marked missing in some rows and otherwise reads once, few, many or a size class.

V	size	J	D	CDR3	DNA
TRBV7-8	.	TRBJ2-3	TRBD2	CASSLIPAGLTDTQYF	TGTGCCAGCAGCTTAATCCCAGCGGGACTCACAGATACGCAGTATTTT
TRBV29-1	.	TRBJ2-7	.	CSGGHSYEQYF	TGCAGCGGCGGACACTCCTACGAGCAGTACTTC
TRBV5-6	.	TRBJ2-1	TRBD1	CASSPPGGYNEQFF	TGTGCCAGCAGCCCTCCAGGGGGTTACAATGAGCAGTTCTTC
TRBV7-2	.	TRBJ1-3	.	CASSLTAPGFSGNTIYF	TGTGCCAGCAGCTTAACCGCTCCAGGGTTCTCTGGAAACACCATATATTTT
TRBV6-1	.	TRBJ1-6	TRBD1	CASNGQGGGSPLHF	TGTGCCAGCAACGGACAGGGGGGAGGTTCACCCCTCCACTTT
TRBV19	.	TRBJ2-1	.	CASSPQTTGSRYNEQFF	TGTGCCAGTAGTCCCCAAACAACAGGATCAAGATACAATGAGCAGTTCTTC
TRBV5-6	.	TRBJ2-7	.	CASRRDISYEQYF	TGTGCCAGCAGGCGGGACATATCCTACGAGCAGTACTTC
TRBV5-4	.	TRBJ2-5	.	CASSLVRQQQETQYF	TGTGCCAGCAGCTTGGTACGGCAGCAGCAAGAGACCCAGTACTTC
TRBV7-2	.	TRBJ1-2	.	CASSSSYGYTF	TGTGCCAGCAGCTCCAGCTATGGCTACACCTTC
TRBV7-2	.	TRBJ2-7	.	CASSLALAGPYEQYF	TGTGCCAGCAGCTTAGCTCTGGCAGGGCCCTACGAGCAGTACTTC
TRBV28	.	TRBJ2-1	.	CASSWATRVNQFF	TGTGCCAGCAGTTGGGCGACCAGGGTCAACCAGTTCTTC
TRBV25-1	.	TRBJ1-5	TRBD1	CASSLGGPSSNQPQHF	TGTGCCAGCTCATTAGGGGGCCCCAGTAGCAATCAGCCCCAGCATTTT
TRBV7-9	.	TRBJ1-5	.	CASSWEGLSNQPQHF	TGTGCCAGCAGCTGGGAGGGATTGAGCAATCAGCCCCAGCATTTT
TRBV12-5	.	TRBJ2-7	.	CASGLSPLDEQYF	TGTGCTAGTGGTTTGTCTCCCCTAGACGAGCAGTACTTC
TRBV7-9	.	TRBJ2-3	.	CASSRGGHTDTQYF	TGTGCCAGCAGCCGAGGAGGGCACACAGATACGCAGTATTTT
TRBV30	.	TRBJ1-5	TRBD1	CAWSHRGLVNQPQHF	TGTGCCTGGAGCCACAGGGGGCTGGTAAATCAGCCCCAGCATTTT
TRBV7-9	.	TRBJ1-1	.	CASSLYRGEAEAFF	TGTGCCAGCAGCTTATACCGGGGCGAGGCTGAAGCTTTCTTT
TRBV30	.	TRBJ2-1	TRBD2	CAWSIGARGGNEQFF	TGTGCCTGGAGTATAGGGGCCCGGGGAGGGAATGAGCAGTTCTTC
TRBV5-1	.	TRBJ2-3	.	CASSNGGALDTQYF	TGCGCCAGCAGCAACGGGGGAGCATTAGATACGCAGTATTTT
TRBV7-8	.	TRBJ2-2	.	CASSLSAGGSTGELFF	TGTGCCAGCAGCCTGTCGGCAGGGGGGAGCACCGGGGAGCTGTTTTTT
TRBV5-5	.	TRBJ2-2	.	CASSLWTPGELFF	TGTGCCAGCAGCTTGTGGACTCCCGGGGAGCTGTTTTTT
TRBV10-1	once	TRBJ2-7	TRBD2	CASPGRLAEDEQYF	TGCGCCAGCCCCGGAAGGCTAGCGGAAGACGAGCAGTACTTC
TRBV28	.	TRBJ2-7	.	CASSSRLTYEQYF	TGTGCCAGCAGTTCAAGACTAACCTACGAGCAGTACTTC
TRBV14	.	TRBJ2-5	.	CASSRRAKGETQYF	TGTGCCAGCAGCCGAAGGGCGAAGGGGGAGACCCAGTACTTC
TRBV7-3	.	TRBJ2-2	.	CASQLGANTGELFF	TGTGCCAGCCAGTTGGGGGCGAACACCGGGGAGCTGTTTTTT
TRBV7-9	once	TRBJ1-5	.	CASSLGPGQPQHF	TGTGCCAGCAGCTTGGGGCCGGGACAGCCCCAGCATTTT
TRBV6-6	.	TRBJ1-6	.	CASSVDRNSPLHF	TGTGCCAGCAGCGTGGACCGCAATTCACCCCTCCACTTT
TRBV14	few	TRBJ1-2	.	CASSQDRGYGYTF	TGTGCCAGCAGCCAAGATCGAGGATACGGCTACACCTTC
TRBV6-5	.	TRBJ1-6	.	CASSYAVRTNSPLHF	TGTGCCAGCAGTTACGCGGTCAGGACAAATTCACCCCTCCACTTT
TRBV19	few	TRBJ1-1	.	CASTGGQGYEAFF	TGTGCCAGTACCGGGGGGCAGGGGTATGAAGCTTTCTTT
TRBV7-2	.	TRBJ2-5	TRBD1	CASSPRQGFQETQYF	TGTGCCAGCAGCCCACGACAGGGATTCCAAGAGACCCAGTACTTC
TRBV6-1	once	TRBJ1-5	TRBD1	CASSDGQGDNQPQHF	TGTGCCAGCAGCGATGGACAGGGGGACAATCAGCCCCAGCATTTT
TRBV6-6	.	TRBJ1-2	.	CAGTTVGSVGYTF	TGTGCCGGGACCACTGTGGGGTCTGTTGGCTACACCTTC
TRBV11-1	.	TRBJ2-2	.	CASGQWGNTGELFF	TGTGCCAGCGGACAGTGGGGAAACACCGGGGAGCTGTTTTTT
TRBV7-8	.	TRBJ1-6	.	CASSLSMAGSPLHF	TGTGCCAGCAGCTTAAGTATGGCAGGTTCACCCCTCCACTTT